What follows are 14 T cell receptor beta chains derived from one specimen sequenced in a study of response to subunit inactivated influenza vaccine. TCRdb reanalysed the RT-PCR reads using MiXCR and keeps one entry per CDR3 protein. Here the sample spans 300,000 to 350,000 distinct CDR3 sequences, approximately 20% being singletons. The sample was PBMCs from blood, taken less than 22 months after vaccination. Receptor source: a man between 50 and 69 years old who received an inactivated influenza vaccine.

This chain joins TRBV7-8 and TRBJ1-1; TRBD1 matches 7 bases. The CDR3 sequence is 17 residues long. Germline trimming cut 5 bases from V and 5 bases from J; bases unmatched to any gene: 17. Germline V gene sequence: CDR1 SGHVS, CDR2 FQNEAQ. CDR3 nucleotide sequence: TGTGCCAGCAGCCCCCATGAGACAGGGTTTTTGATAACTGAAGCTTTCTTT. This sequence encodes CASSPHETGFLITEAFF.

The chain employs TRBV20-1 and TRBJ1-2; D perhaps matches TRBD1 (5 bases). This CDR3 spans 13 amino acids. V was clipped by 4 bases and J by 5 bases, with 14 bases between them. Germline lookup yields CDR1 DFQATT and CDR2 SNEGSKA (reference sequence). The CDR3 DNA follows: TGCAGTGCTACCCAGGCTGGGGGATATGGCTACACCTTC. Translating gives CSATQAGGYGYTF.

CDR3 loop: CASSLAVGADYNEQFF. The CDR3 DNA reads TGTGCCAGCAGCTTGGCCGTCGGGGCAGACTACAATGAGCAGTTCTTC. The V and J genes are TRBV5-6 and TRBJ2-1, with D perhaps given as TRBD1 or TRBD2 (5 bases each). The CDR3 runs to 16 residues. Trimming pared 0 bases from V and 3 bases from J, leaving 13 bases between. Germline CDR1 SGHDT, CDR2 YYEEEE.

This sequence joins TRBV29-1 and TRBJ2-3; 9 nucleotides align to TRBD2. Per germline, CDR1 SQVTM and CDR2 ANQGSEA. V shed 6 bases and J 1 base; nucleotides not matched to a gene: 8. The CDR3 spans 15 residues. The CDR3 bases are TGCAGCGTGACGGGCGCGGGAGGGCGCACAGATACGCAGTATTTT. The encoded protein is CSVTGAGGRTDTQYF.

The chain couples TRBV4-1 to TRBJ2-5, with D unresolved. Germline V gives CDR1 MGHRA, CDR2 YSYEKL. The V and J ends lost 1 base and 5 bases respectively, with 14 bases between them. This CDR3 has 15 amino acids. In DNA, the CDR3 is TGCGCCAGCAGCCAAGGTGGGGTTGATTCCGAGACCCAGTACTTC. It is translated as CASSQGGVDSETQYF.

This clonotype occurred many times. This chain connects TRBV10-3 to TRBJ1-1; D remains unclear. Per germline, CDR1 ENHRY and CDR2 SYGVKD. This CDR3 region has 15 residues. V lost 0 bases to trimming and J lost 3 bases, with 11 bases between them. CDR3 nucleotide sequence: TGTGCCATCAGTGAGTCGGTACTTAGGCACACTGAAGCTTTCTTT. Translating gives CAISESVLRHTEAFF.

This clonotype appeared many times. V gene TRBV12-3 or TRBV12-4 combines with J gene TRBJ2-5, with TRBD1 identical over 10 bases. The trim removed 3 bases at V and 3 bases at J, leaving 10 bases unmatched. The CDR3 consists of 17 residues. The CDR3 spells CASSFGLTGTGEETQYF. CDR3 in DNA: TGTGCCAGCAGTTTCGGGCTTACCGGGACAGGGGAAGAGACCCAGTACTTC.

The chain carries TRBV12-3 or TRBV12-4 and TRBJ1-1; 12 bases align to TRBD1. J lost 5 bases, V lost 6 bases, and 4 bases had no gene match. The CDR3 spans 14 residues. The CDR3 reads CASSGTGGGTEAFF. DNA of the CDR3: TGTGCCAGCAGCGGGACAGGGGGCGGGACTGAAGCTTTCTTT.

CDR3 region: CASSQVEPPGQGAAGPPLHF. The DNA of the CDR3 is TGTGCCAGCAGCCAAGTCGAGCCCCCGGGTCAGGGGGCCGCCGGGCCTCCCCTCCACTTT. This chain joins TRBV14 and TRBJ1-6, with 8 bases aligning to TRBD1. The germline CDR1 and CDR2 sequences are SGHDN and FVKESK. The CDR3 consists of 20 residues. The V gene end was trimmed by 1 base and the J gene end by 13 bases; junction bases not matched to a gene: 24.

V is TRBV7-9 and J is TRBJ2-4; 7 nucleotides match TRBD1. CDR1 is SEHNR, CDR2 FQNEAQ, per germline (reference sequence). J gave up 8 bases and V 2 bases, and 9 bases lay outside the gene matches. This CDR3 contains 15 residues. The CDR3 loop reads CASSLPLTGTDIQYF. The CDR3 DNA reads TGTGCCAGCAGCTTACCCTTGACAGGGACGGACATTCAGTACTTC.

This CDR3 reads CASSLTRGEQYF. CDR3 DNA sequence: TGTGCCAGCAGTTTAACGAGAGGCGAGCAGTACTTC. V and J are TRBV12-3 or TRBV12-4 and TRBJ2-7, with D unclear. Trimming cost V 2 bases and J 6 bases, with 8 bases left between them. The CDR3 consists of 12 residues.

This clonotype was recorded a few times. The chain joins TRBV7-7 to TRBJ2-3; D is unclear. Germline assignment: CDR1 SSHAT and CDR2 FNYEAQ (reference sequence). Trimming removed 2 bases from V and 5 bases from J, with 11 bases in between. CDR3 length equals 14 residues. CDR3 in amino acids: CASSLSRAGDTQYF. The CDR3 nucleotides are TGTGCCAGCAGCTTAAGTCGGGCCGGAGATACGCAGTATTTT.

This clonotype was counted only a few times. This CDR3 reads CAWRGSRQRATEAFF. CDR3 DNA: TGTGCCTGGAGGGGGTCTAGACAGAGGGCGACTGAAGCTTTCTTT. V and J are TRBV30 and TRBJ1-1; tentatively, D is TRBD1 (5 bases). The CDR3 is 15 residues long. Between the trimmed V and J ends, which lost 3 bases and 5 bases, there was a span of 19 bases. CDR1 and CDR2 (germline): GTSNPN, SVGIG (reference sequence).

The chain links TRBV12-3 or TRBV12-4 to TRBJ1-4; D not certain. The CDR3 consists of 15 residues. Trimming cost V 3 bases and J 6 bases, with 14 bases left between them. CDR3 nucleotide sequence: TGTGCCAGCAGTTTTGCGGGCCCCGTTGATGAAAAACTGTTTTTT. It is translated as CASSFAGPVDEKLFF.